These 7 T cell receptor beta chains share one sample of origin, sequenced in a study of cytomegalovirus exposure and HLA in healthy donors. Primers: 60 Vbeta forward and 13 Jbeta reverse. The method was immunoSEQ multiplex PCR; TCRdb's version includes in-frame clones alone and lacks a portion of them. This repertoire includes 45,000 to 60,000 clones. Sequencing was done on a sample of PBMCs. Receptors originate from a male donor in good health and CMV-seronegative.

The chain uses TRBV5-6 and TRBJ1-2; D might be TRBD1 (6 bases). Trimming left V 0 bases short and J 4 bases short, with 7 bases between. The CDR3 extends over 13 amino acids. Per germline, CDR1 SGHDT and CDR2 YYEEEE. The CDR3 reads CASSLVRGYGYTF. For the CDR3, the DNA is TGTGCCAGCAGCTTGGTCAGGGGCTATGGCTACACCTTC.

This chain links TRBV7-9 with TRBJ2-7, with no clear D. The CDR3 has 14 residues. Germline CDR1 reads SEHNR; CDR2 reads FQNEAQ (reference sequence). V lost 1 base and J lost 1, with 8 bases in between. CDR3 residues: CASSLGATSYEQYF. CDR3 coding DNA: TGTGCCAGCAGCTTAGGGGCCACGTCCTACGAGCAGTACTTC.

The V and J genes are TRBV15 and TRBJ1-4; unclear D gene. CDR1 and CDR2 from the germline V gene are LNHNV and YYDKDF (reference sequence). This CDR3 spans 14 amino acids. Trimming took 0 bases from V and 6 from J, leaving 8 bases between them. CDR3 in DNA: TGTGCCACCAGCAGAGATTTGGAGGATGAAAAACTGTTTTTT. This gives the protein CATSRDLEDEKLFF.

This chain links TRBV19 with TRBJ2-7; 8 bases are a match to TRBD2. Trimming removed 9 bases from V and 3 bases from J; junction bases left unmatched: 10. Germline lookup yields CDR1 LNHDA and CDR2 SQIVND (reference sequence). The CDR3 extends over 14 amino acids. Here the CDR3 DNA reads TGTGCCAGCAGAGAGACGGCGGGGGGCTACGAGCAGTACTTC. Protein sequence: CASRETAGGYEQYF.

The chain combines TRBV6-4 with TRBJ1-5; weak D call: TRBD1 (6 bases). The V end lost 7 bases, the J end lost 4 bases, and 14 bases lay between the germline ends. This CDR3 region has 14 residues. Germline CDR1 MRHNA, CDR2 SNTAGT. This chain's CDR3 is CASNQGRNNQPQHF. The CDR3 DNA follows: TGTGCCAGCAACCAGGGGAGAAATAATCAGCCCCAGCATTTT.

The genes are TRBV19 and TRBJ1-1; 7 positions match TRBD1. The length of the CDR3 is 14 residues. Germline CDR1 LNHDA, CDR2 SQIVND (reference sequence). J was trimmed by 3 bases and V by 2 bases; bases with no gene match: 3. The CDR3 bases are TGTGCCAGTAGTATAAGGACAGGCCACACTGAAGCTTTCTTT. It specifies CASSIRTGHTEAFF. The full variable domain, in which reference TRBV19 and TRBJ1-1 provide the parts outside the CDR3, is DGGITQSPKYLFRKEGQNVTLSCEQNLNHDAMYWYRQDPGQGLRLIYYSQIVNDFQKGDIAEGYSVSREKKESFPLTVTSAQKNPTAFYLCASSIRTGHTEAFFGQGTRLTVV.

V gene TRBV5-6 combines with J gene TRBJ1-4, with D perhaps matching TRBD1 (6 bases). This CDR3 has 15 residues. Per germline, CDR1 SGHDT and CDR2 YYEEEE. V was clipped by 4 bases and J by 7 bases, with 17 bases between them. The chain's CDR3 is CASSPPGAGVEKLFF. CDR3 nucleotide sequence: TGTGCCAGCAGCCCTCCAGGGGCGGGGGTTGAAAAACTGTTTTTT.